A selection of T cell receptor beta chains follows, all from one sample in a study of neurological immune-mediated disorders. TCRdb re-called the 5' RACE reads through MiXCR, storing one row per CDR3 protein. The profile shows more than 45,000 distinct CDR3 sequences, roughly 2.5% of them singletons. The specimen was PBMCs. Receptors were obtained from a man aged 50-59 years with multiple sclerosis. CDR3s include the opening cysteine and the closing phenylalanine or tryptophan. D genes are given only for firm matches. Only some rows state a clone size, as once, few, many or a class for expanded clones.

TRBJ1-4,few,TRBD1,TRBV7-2,CASSKGAWEKLFF,TGTGCCAGCAGCAAGGGGGCGTGGGAAAAACTGTTTTTT
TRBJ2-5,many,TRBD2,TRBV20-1,CSARPGLGMGGTQYF,TGCAGTGCTAGACCGGGACTAGGGATGGGGGGGACCCAGTACTTC
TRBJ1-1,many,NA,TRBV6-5,CASWWGQGSEAFF,TGTGCCAGTTGGTGGGGCCAGGGGTCTGAAGCTTTCTTT
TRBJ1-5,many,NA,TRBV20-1,CSARPDGNQPQHF,TGCAGTGCTAGACCTGACGGCAATCAGCCCCAGCATTTT
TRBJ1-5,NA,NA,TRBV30,CAWTRGLGNQPQHF,TGTGCCTGGACGCGGGGGCTAGGCAATCAGCCCCAGCATTTT
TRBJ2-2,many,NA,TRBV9,CASSVERDTIPTGELFF,TGTGCCAGCAGCGTAGAGCGGGACACCATACCCACCGGGGAGCTGTTTTTT
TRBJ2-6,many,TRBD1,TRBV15,CATSRNRDRVSGANVLTF,TGTGCCACCAGCAGGAACCGGGACAGGGTCTCTGGGGCCAACGTCCTGACTTTC
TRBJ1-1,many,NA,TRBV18,CASSPRQDNTEAFF,TGTGCCAGCTCACCTAGGCAGGACAACACTGAAGCTTTCTTT
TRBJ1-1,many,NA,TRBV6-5,CASSYSGVSEAFF,TGTGCCAGCAGTTACTCTGGGGTCTCTGAAGCTTTCTTT
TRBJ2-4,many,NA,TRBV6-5,CASSSNLGIQYF,TGTGCCAGCAGTTCCAACCTTGGCATTCAGTACTTC
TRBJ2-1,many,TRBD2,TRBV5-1,CASSLVAGVSYNEQFF,TGCGCCAGCAGCTTGGTAGCGGGGGTCTCCTACAATGAGCAGTTCTTC
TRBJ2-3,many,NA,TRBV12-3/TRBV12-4,CASRTGSSGTDTQYF,TGTGCCAGCAGGACCGGCTCCTCCGGCACAGATACGCAGTATTTT
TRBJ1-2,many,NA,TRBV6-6,CASSYSTGQSYGYTF,TGTGCCAGCAGTTACTCGACCGGACAGTCCTATGGCTACACCTTC
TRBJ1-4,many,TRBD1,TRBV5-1,CASSWQGGTTNEKLFF,TGCGCCAGCAGCTGGCAGGGGGGGACAACTAATGAAAAACTGTTTTTT
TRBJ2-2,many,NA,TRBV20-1,CSARPSLAPGELFF,TGCAGTGCTAGACCCTCCCTAGCGCCCGGGGAGCTGTTTTTT
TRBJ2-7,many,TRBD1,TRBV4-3,CASSQAQGQTYEQYF,TGCGCCAGCAGCCAAGCTCAGGGACAGACCTACGAGCAGTACTTC
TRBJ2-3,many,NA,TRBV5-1,CASSLAASGTRDTQYF,TGCGCCAGCAGCTTGGCGGCTTCAGGGACCCGGGATACGCAGTATTTT
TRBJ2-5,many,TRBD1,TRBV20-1,CSASGQGETQYF,TGCAGTGCTAGCGGACAGGGCGAGACCCAGTACTTC
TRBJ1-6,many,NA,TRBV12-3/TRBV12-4,CASSFSEDSPLHF,TGTGCCAGCAGTTTCAGCGAGGACTCACCCCTCCACTTT
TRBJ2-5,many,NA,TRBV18,CASSLKETQYF,TGTGCCAGCTCCCTTAAAGAGACCCAGTACTTC
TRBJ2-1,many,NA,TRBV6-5,CASSPGQTFLYNEQFF,TGTGCCAGCAGCCCCGGACAGACTTTCCTCTACAATGAGCAGTTCTTC
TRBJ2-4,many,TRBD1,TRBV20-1,CSADTGTVAKNIQYF,TGCAGTGCTGATACCGGGACAGTAGCCAAAAACATTCAGTACTTC
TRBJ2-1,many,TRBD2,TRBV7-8,CASSGRLAGYNEQFF,TGTGCCAGCAGCGGGCGACTAGCGGGGTACAATGAGCAGTTCTTC
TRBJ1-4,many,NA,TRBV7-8,CASSEKDVPNEKLFF,TGTGCCAGCAGCGAAAAGGACGTACCTAATGAAAAACTGTTTTTT
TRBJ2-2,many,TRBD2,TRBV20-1,CSAPIAGVNTGELFF,TGCAGTGCGCCTATAGCGGGGGTGAACACCGGGGAGCTGTTTTTT
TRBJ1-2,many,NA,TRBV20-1,CTSGGVTNYGYTF,TGCACATCCGGGGGGGTAACTAACTATGGCTACACCTTC
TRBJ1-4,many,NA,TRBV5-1,CASSLAGEREKLFF,TGCGCCAGCAGCTTGGCCGGGGAAAGGGAAAAACTGTTTTTT